These 3 T cell receptor beta chains were sequenced from one sample in a study of OX40 agonist ivuxolimab in advanced cancers. The method was immunoSEQ multiplex PCR; TCRdb's version includes in-frame clones alone and lacks a portion of them. Of some 50,000 clones in the sample, approximately 78% were seen once. Sequenced material: CD4+ or CD8+ T cells sorted from blood, taken in a trial of the OX40 agonist ivuxolimab. The receptors derive from an adult with an advanced solid tumor such as melanoma, head and neck, liver or kidney cancer.

The gene calls are TRBV5-1 and TRBJ2-7; D remains unclear. There are 14 residues in the CDR3. V lost 0 bases to trimming and J lost 6 bases, with 13 bases between them. Germline assignment: CDR1 SGHRS and CDR2 YFSETQ. CDR3 region: CASSLEPERSEQYF. The CDR3 region has the DNA TGCGCCAGCAGCTTGGAACCGGAAAGGAGCGAGCAGTACTTC.

The rearrangement joins TRBV12-5 to TRBJ2-4; D unresolved. The CDR3 loop spans 14 amino acids. The germline V and J ends were trimmed by 1 base and 9 bases, with 13 bases remaining between them. Looked up from germline, CDR1 is LGHNT and CDR2 is FRNRAP. CDR3 loop: CASGLGHPSTIQYF. CDR3 coding DNA: TGTGCTAGTGGTTTGGGACATCCATCAACCATTCAGTACTTC.

This chain connects TRBV11-2 to TRBJ1-6; D possibly corresponds to TRBD1 (6 bases). The CDR3 is made up of 15 amino acids. V was trimmed by 5 bases and J by 6 bases, leaving 14 bases between them. Germline V gene data show CDR1 as SGHAT and CDR2 as FQNNGV. The CDR3 here is CASSTLQGINSPLHF. Here the CDR3 DNA reads TGTGCCAGCAGCACCCTACAGGGAATTAATTCACCCCTCCACTTT.